These 5 T cell receptor beta chains were all obtained from the same sample, sequenced in a study of blood T cells in healthy people across ages. The second PCR ran about 6 to 11 cycles with a sample-barcoded 5' primer and J-beta primers. One entry per CDR3 protein results from TCRdb running MiXCR on the 5' RACE reads. The sample includes around 900,000 distinct CDR3 sequences, roughly 51% seen only once; the top ten take about a fifth. Source material: blood. The receptors were gathered from a woman in her sixties in good health.

The V and J genes are TRBV28 and TRBJ2-7, with 10 bases lining up with TRBD1. The CDR3 sequence is 16 residues long. V was pared by 10 bases and J by 6 bases, with 18 bases of the junction left unmatched. The germline gives CDR1 MDHEN, CDR2 SYDVKM. The CDR3: CATRDRGWIPRSEQYF. The CDR3 DNA reads as TGTGCCACCCGGGACAGGGGATGGATTCCACGTAGCGAGCAGTACTTC.

The table lists this clonotype with a few counts. V is TRBV7-9 and J is TRBJ1-5; D is uncertain. Trimming took 1 base from V and 6 from J, leaving 10 bases between them. The CDR3 extends over 14 amino acids. Germline V gene lookup returns CDR1 SEHNR and CDR2 FQNEAQ (reference sequence). The CDR3 protein is CASSLGGDAQPQHF. DNA for the CDR3: TGTGCCAGCAGCTTAGGGGGAGACGCTCAGCCCCAGCATTTT.

This sequence joins TRBV4-1 and TRBJ2-5, with D possibly being TRBD2 (7 bases). This CDR3 spans 14 amino acids. Deletions cut 3 bases from V and 11 bases from J, with 19 bases between. From germline, CDR1 is MGHRA and CDR2 YSYEKL. The CDR3 nucleotides are TGCGCCAGCAGCCACACCCAAGGGGGGAGGGAGCAGTACTTC. This sequence encodes CASSHTQGGREQYF.

J is TRBJ2-7 and V is TRBV20-1; a weak D match, TRBD1 (6 bases). V was cut by 2 bases and J by 2 bases, with 22 bases left in between. Per germline, CDR1 DFQATT and CDR2 SNEGSKA (reference sequence). The CDR3 contains 17 residues. The CDR3 DNA follows: TGCAGTGCTAGAAACCCTCCTGTTTGGGGGCTCGCCTACGAGCAGTACTTC. Translated: CSARNPPVWGLAYEQYF.

This chain uses TRBV20-1 with TRBJ2-1; the match to TRBD2 covers 11 bases. Germline lookup yields CDR1 DFQATT and CDR2 SNEGSKA (reference sequence). This CDR3 is 13 amino acids long. The trim removed 3 bases at V and 7 bases at J, leaving 2 bases unmatched. The CDR3 nucleotides are TGCAGTGCTAGGACTAGCGGGATTAATGAGCAGTTCTTC. It specifies CSARTSGINEQFF.